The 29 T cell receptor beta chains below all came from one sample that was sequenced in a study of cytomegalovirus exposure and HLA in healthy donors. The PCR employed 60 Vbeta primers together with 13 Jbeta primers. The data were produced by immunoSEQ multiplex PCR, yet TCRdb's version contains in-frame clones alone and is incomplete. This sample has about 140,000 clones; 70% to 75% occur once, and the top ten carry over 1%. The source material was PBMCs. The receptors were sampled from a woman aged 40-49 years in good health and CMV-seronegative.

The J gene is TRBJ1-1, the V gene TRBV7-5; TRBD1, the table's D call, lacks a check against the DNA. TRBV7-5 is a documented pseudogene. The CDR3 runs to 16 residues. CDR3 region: CARSLAGRAFTTEAFF. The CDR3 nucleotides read TGTGCCAGAAGCTTAGCGGGCAGGGCTTTTACAACTGAAGCTTTCTTT.

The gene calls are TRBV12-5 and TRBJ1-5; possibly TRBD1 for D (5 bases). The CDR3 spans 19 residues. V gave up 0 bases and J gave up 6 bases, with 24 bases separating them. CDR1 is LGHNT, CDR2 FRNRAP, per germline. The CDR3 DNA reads TGTGCTAGTGGTTTGGTTCCTGACGGCAGGGCGGCTGACGGTCAGCCCCAGCATTTT. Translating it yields CASGLVPDGRAADGQPQHF.

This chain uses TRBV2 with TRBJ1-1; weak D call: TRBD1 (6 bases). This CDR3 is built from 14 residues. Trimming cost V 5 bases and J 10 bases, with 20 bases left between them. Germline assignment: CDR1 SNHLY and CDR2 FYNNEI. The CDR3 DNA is TGTGCCAGCAGTACTTTGCAGGGGTTAGGTGGAGCTTTCTTT. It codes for CASSTLQGLGGAFF.

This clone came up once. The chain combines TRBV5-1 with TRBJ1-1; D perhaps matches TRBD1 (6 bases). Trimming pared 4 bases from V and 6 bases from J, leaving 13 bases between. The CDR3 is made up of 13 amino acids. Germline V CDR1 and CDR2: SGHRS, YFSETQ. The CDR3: CASSVLQGSEAFF. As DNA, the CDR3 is TGCGCCAGCAGCGTACTACAGGGATCTGAAGCTTTCTTT.

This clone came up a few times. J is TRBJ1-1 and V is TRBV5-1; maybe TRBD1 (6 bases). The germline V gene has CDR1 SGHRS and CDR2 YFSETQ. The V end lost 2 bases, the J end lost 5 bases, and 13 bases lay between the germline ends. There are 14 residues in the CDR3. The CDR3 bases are TGCGCCAGCAGCTTCCAGGGGTCGGGGACTGAAGCTTTCTTT. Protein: CASSFQGSGTEAFF. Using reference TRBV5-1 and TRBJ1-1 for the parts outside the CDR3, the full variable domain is KAGVTQTPRYLIKTRGQQVTLSCSPISGHRSVSWYQQTPGQGLQFLFEYFSETQRNKGNFPGRFSGRQFSNSRSEMNVSTLELGDSALYLCASSFQGSGTEAFFGQGTRLTVV.

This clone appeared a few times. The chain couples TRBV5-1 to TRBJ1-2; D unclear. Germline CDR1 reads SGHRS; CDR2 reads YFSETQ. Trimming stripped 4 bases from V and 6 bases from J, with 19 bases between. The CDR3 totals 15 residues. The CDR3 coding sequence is TGCGCCAGCAGCCCCGGTCGGTTCCTCGTGCATGGCTACACCTTC. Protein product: CASSPGRFLVHGYTF. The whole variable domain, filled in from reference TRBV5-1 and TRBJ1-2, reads KAGVTQTPRYLIKTRGQQVTLSCSPISGHRSVSWYQQTPGQGLQFLFEYFSETQRNKGNFPGRFSGRQFSNSRSEMNVSTLELGDSALYLCASSPGRFLVHGYTFGSGTRLTVV.

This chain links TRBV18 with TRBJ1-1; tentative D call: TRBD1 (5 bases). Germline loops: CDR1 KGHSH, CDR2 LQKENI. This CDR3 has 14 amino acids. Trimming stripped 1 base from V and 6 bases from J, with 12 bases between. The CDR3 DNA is TGTGCCAGCTCACCACGGGACTGGGCAGCTGAAGCTTTCTTT. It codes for CASSPRDWAAEAFF.

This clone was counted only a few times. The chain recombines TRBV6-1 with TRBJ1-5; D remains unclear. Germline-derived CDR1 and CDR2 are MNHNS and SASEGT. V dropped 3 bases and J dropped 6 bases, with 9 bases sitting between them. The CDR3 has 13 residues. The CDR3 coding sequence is TGTGCCAGCAGTGAGCTAAATGTTCAGCCCCAGCATTTT. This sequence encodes CASSELNVQPQHF.

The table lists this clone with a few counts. The CDR3 nucleotides are TGTGCCAGCAAAGTGGACACCTTTAATTCACCCCTCCACTTT. Amino acid sequence: CASKVDTFNSPLHF. This chain joins TRBV6-6 and TRBJ1-6, with TRBD1 as a possible D gene (5 bases). This CDR3 is built from 14 residues. The germline V gene encodes CDR1 MNHNY and CDR2 SVGAGI (reference sequence). Deletions cut 7 bases from V and 6 bases from J, with 13 bases between.

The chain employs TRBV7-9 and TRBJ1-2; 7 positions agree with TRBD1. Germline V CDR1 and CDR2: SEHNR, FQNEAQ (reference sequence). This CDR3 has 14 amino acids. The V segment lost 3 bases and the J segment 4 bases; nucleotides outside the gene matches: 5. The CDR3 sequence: CASSLDRTSYGYTF. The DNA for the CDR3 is TGTGCCAGCAGCTTGGACAGGACAAGCTATGGCTACACCTTC.

The CDR3 DNA is TGTGCCAGCAGGTATGGAGGGGCTGGCACTGAAGCTTTCTTT. Its translation is CASRYGGAGTEAFF. The chain has TRBV27 and TRBJ1-1; D might be TRBD1 (5 bases). Germline CDR1 MNHEY, CDR2 SMNVEV (reference sequence). The CDR3 spans 14 residues. Trimming took 6 bases from V and 4 from J, leaving 15 bases between them.

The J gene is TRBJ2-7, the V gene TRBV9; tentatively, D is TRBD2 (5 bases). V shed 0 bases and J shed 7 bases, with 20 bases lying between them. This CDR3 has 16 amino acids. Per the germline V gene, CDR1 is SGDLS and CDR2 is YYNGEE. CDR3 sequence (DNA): TGTGCCAGCAGCGTAGTCCCAGTCCCCGGGATGGGGGAGCAGTACTTC. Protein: CASSVVPVPGMGEQYF.

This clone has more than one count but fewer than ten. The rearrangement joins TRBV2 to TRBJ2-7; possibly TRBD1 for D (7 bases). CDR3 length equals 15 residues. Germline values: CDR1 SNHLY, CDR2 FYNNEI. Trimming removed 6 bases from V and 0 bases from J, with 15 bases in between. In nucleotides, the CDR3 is TGTGCCAGCAGCGGGGGACAGAGAAACTCCTACGAGCAGTACTTC. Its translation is CASSGGQRNSYEQYF. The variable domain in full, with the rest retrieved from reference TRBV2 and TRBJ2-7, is EPEVTQTPSHQVTQMGQEVILRCVPISNHLYFYWYRQILGQKVEFLVSFYNNEISEKSEIFDDQFSVERPDGSNFTLKIRSTKLEDSAMYFCASSGGQRNSYEQYFGPGTRLTVT.

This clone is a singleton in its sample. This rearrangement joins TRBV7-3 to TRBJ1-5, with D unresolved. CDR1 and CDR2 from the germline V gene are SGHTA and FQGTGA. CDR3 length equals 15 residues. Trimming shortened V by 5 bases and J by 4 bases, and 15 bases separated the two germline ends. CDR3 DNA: TGTGCCAGCAGCCCCGGCGGCGGGAATAATCAGCCCCAGCATTTT. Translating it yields CASSPGGGNNQPQHF.

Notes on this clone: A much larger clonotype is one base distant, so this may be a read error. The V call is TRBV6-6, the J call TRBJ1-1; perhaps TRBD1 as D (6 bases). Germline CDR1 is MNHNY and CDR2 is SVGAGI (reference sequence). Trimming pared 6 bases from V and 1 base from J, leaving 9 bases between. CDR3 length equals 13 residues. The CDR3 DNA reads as TGTGCCAGCAGCCCCAGGGGGAACACTGAAGCTTTCTTT. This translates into CASSPRGNTEAFF.

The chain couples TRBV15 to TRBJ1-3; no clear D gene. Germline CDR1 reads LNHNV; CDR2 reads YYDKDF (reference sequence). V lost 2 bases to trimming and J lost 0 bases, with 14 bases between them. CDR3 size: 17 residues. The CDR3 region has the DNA TGTGCCACCAGCAGATACCGTTCAGGCAACTCTGGAAACACCATATATTTT. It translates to CATSRYRSGNSGNTIYF.

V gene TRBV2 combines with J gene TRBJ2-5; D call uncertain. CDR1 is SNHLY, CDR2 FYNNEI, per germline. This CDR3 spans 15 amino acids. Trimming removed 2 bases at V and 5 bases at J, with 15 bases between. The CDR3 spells CASSESRGHVETQYF. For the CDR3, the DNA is TGTGCCAGCAGTGAAAGTCGCGGTCATGTGGAGACCCAGTACTTC.

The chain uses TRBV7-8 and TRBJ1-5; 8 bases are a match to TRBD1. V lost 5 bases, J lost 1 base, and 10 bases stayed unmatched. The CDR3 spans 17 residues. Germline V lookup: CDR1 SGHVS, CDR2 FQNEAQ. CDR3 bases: TGTGCCAGCAGCCTCGGGGCCGGGACAGGCAGCAATCAGCCCCAGCATTTT. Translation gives CASSLGAGTGSNQPQHF. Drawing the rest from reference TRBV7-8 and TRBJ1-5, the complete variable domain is GAGVSQSPRYKVAKRGQDVALRCDPISGHVSLFWYQQALGQGPEFLTYFQNEAQLDKSGLPSDRFFAERPEGSVSTLKIQRTQQEDSAVYLCASSLGAGTGSNQPQHFGDGTRLSIL.

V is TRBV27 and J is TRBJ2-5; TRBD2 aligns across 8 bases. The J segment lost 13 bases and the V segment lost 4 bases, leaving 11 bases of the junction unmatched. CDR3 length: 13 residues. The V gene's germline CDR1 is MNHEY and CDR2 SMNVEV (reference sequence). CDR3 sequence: CASSWGRGGGLYF. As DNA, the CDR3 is TGTGCCAGCAGTTGGGGGAGGGGCGGGGGGCTGTACTTC.

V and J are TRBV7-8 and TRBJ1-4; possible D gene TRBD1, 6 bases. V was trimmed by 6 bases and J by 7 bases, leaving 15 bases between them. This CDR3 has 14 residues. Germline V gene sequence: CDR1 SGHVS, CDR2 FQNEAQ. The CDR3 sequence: CASRLGRGAEKLFF. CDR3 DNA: TGTGCCAGCAGACTTGGACGGGGGGCTGAAAAACTGTTTTTT. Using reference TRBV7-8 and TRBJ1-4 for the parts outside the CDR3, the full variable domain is GAGVSQSPRYKVAKRGQDVALRCDPISGHVSLFWYQQALGQGPEFLTYFQNEAQLDKSGLPSDRFFAERPEGSVSTLKIQRTQQEDSAVYLCASRLGRGAEKLFFGSGTQLSVL.

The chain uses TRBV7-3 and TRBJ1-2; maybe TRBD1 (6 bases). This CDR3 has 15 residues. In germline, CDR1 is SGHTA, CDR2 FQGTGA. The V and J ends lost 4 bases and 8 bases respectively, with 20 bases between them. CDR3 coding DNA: TGTGCCAGCAGCTCGCCCGCGGAGCGGGGGCAAGGCTACACCTTC. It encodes CASSSPAERGQGYTF.

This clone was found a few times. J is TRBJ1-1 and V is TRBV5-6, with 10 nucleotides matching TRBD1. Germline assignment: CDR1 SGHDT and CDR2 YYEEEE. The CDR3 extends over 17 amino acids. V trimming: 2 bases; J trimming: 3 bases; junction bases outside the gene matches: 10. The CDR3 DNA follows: TGTGCCAGCAGCTTCCTAAGTTGGGGGACAGGGGACACTGAAGCTTTCTTT. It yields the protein CASSFLSWGTGDTEAFF.

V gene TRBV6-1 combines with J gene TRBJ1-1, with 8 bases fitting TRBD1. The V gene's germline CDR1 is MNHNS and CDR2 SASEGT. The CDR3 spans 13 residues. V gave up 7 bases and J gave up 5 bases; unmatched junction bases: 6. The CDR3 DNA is TGTGCCAGCATCAGGGGGCAAGATACTGAAGCTTTCTTT. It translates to CASIRGQDTEAFF.

The CDR3 loop is CASTPLRSYTEAFF. Written as DNA, the CDR3 is TGTGCCAGCACCCCACTAAGATCGTACACTGAAGCTTTCTTT. V gene TRBV28 combines with J gene TRBJ1-1; no definite D call. V was pared by 7 bases and J by 3 bases, with 15 bases between. The germline V gene encodes CDR1 MDHEN and CDR2 SYDVKM. The CDR3 length is 14 residues.

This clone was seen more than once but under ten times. CDR3: CASSVDREGVNTEAFF. In DNA, the CDR3 is TGCGCCAGCAGCGTGGACAGGGAAGGGGTGAACACTGAAGCTTTCTTT. This chain links TRBV5-1 with TRBJ1-1; 8 bases match TRBD1. With V trimmed by 4 bases and J by 0 bases, 8 bases remained unmatched. The CDR3 sequence is 16 residues long. Germline CDR1 SGHRS, CDR2 YFSETQ.

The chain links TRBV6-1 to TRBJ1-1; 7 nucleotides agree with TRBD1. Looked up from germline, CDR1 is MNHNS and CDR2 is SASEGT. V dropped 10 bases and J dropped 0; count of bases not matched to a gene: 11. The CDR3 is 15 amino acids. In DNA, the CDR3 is TGTGCCACTTCAGGGGGTGGAAGGATGAACACTGAAGCTTTCTTT. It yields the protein CATSGGGRMNTEAFF.

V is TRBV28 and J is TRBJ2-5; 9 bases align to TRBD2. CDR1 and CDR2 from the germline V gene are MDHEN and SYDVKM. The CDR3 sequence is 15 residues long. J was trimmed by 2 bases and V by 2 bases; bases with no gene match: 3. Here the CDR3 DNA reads TGTGCCAGCAGTTTAGTGACTAGCGGACAAGAGACCCAGTACTTC. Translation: CASSLVTSGQETQYF.

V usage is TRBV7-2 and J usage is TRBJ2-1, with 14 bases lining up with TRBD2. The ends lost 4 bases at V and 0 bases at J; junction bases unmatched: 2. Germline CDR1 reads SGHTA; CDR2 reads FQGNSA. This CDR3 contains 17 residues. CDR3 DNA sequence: TGTGCCAGCAGCTCGGGACTAGCGGGGGCCTCCTACAATGAGCAGTTCTTC. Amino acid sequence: CASSSGLAGASYNEQFF.

In nucleotides, the CDR3 is TGCAGCGGCACCGGGTCCTACAATGAGCAGTTCTTC. Its protein product is CSGTGSYNEQFF. The V call is TRBV29-1, the J call TRBJ2-1; D is undetermined. Per germline, CDR1 SQVTM and CDR2 ANQGSEA. V was clipped by 7 bases and J by 1 base, with 8 bases between them. This CDR3 is built from 12 residues.